Shown below are 20 T cell receptor beta chains from a single sample sequenced in a study of blood T cell repertoires in COVID-19 (dated by TCRdb to 2019 to 2021). The library was obtained by the immunoSEQ multiplex PCR assay. The table was pulled from immuneACCESS by TCRdb, which kept in-frame rearrangements only. Such tables lose some clones; where checked, under half of the loss comes from unresolved V genes, and the rest has no known cause. In all, the sample holds under 300,000 clones, and about nine tenths of those were seen once. Together, the top ten hold 1.9% of the sample. Sample: PBMCs or T cells enriched from blood (not recorded which). These TCRs come from a woman aged 60-75 years who had recovered from COVID-19.

The V call is TRBV6-4, the J call TRBJ1-1; D possibly corresponds to TRBD1 (5 bases). The germline gives CDR1 MRHNA, CDR2 SNTAGT. V lost 4 bases and J 8 bases, leaving 14 bases between the germline ends. The CDR3 extends over 13 amino acids. The CDR3 reads CASSASPAGEAFF. The DNA of the CDR3 is TGTGCCAGCAGTGCGAGTCCGGCAGGGGAAGCTTTCTTT.

The J gene is TRBJ1-2, the V gene TRBV6-5; 8 bases map to TRBD1. The CDR3 spans 15 residues. The germline V gene has CDR1 MNHEY and CDR2 SVGAGI. The junction had 5 bases not matched to a gene; V was cut back by 0 bases and J by 5 bases. The CDR3 DNA sequence: TGTGCCAGCAGTTACTCCCGGACAGGGCCGTATGGCTACACCTTC. It is translated as CASSYSRTGPYGYTF.

V and J are TRBV9 and TRBJ2-2; 7 bases fit TRBD1. The CDR3 contains 15 residues. Germline values: CDR1 SGDLS, CDR2 YYNGEE. V was clipped by 0 bases and J by 9 bases; unmatched bases: 8. The CDR3 nucleotides read TGTGCCAGCAGCGTAGGGTACAGGGGCGAGAGGGAGCTGTTTTTT. Its translation: CASSVGYRGERELFF.

The V and J genes are TRBV19 and TRBJ1-5, with a weak D call TRBD1 (6 bases). The germline CDR1 and CDR2 sequences are LNHDA and SQIVND (reference sequence). Trimming removed 7 bases at V and 6 bases at J, with 19 bases between. The CDR3 runs 15 residues. DNA for the CDR3: TGTGCCAGTAACAACCGGGACACCTGGGGTCAGCCCCAGCATTTT. Residues: CASNNRDTWGQPQHF.

The chain links TRBV28 to TRBJ1-3; D gene unclear. The CDR3 is 19 amino acids. Trimming shortened V by 6 bases and J by 4 bases, and 28 bases separated the two germline ends. Germline CDR1 and CDR2: MDHEN and SYDVKM. The CDR3 nucleotides are TGTGCCAGCAGCGCAACCTCGGCCGAGGGCCTTCGTCCCGGAAACACCATATATTTT. It is translated as CASSATSAEGLRPGNTIYF.

J is TRBJ1-2 and V is TRBV20-1; unclear D gene. V was pared by 3 bases and J by 4 bases, with 12 bases between. The CDR3 is made up of 13 amino acids. Germline V lookup: CDR1 DFQATT, CDR2 SNEGSKA (reference sequence). The CDR3 spells CSASVGSAYGYTF. DNA for the CDR3: TGCAGTGCTAGTGTCGGGTCAGCCTATGGCTACACCTTC.

The CDR3, as DNA: TGCGCCAGGAGCCGCGGGACCCGCTACGAGCAGTACTTC. This translates into CARSRGTRYEQYF. This chain joins TRBV10-1 and TRBJ2-7; D may be TRBD2 (6 bases). The CDR3 has 13 amino acids. Deletions cut 9 bases from V and 3 bases from J, with 15 bases between. CDR1 and CDR2 (germline): WNHNN, SYGVQD (reference sequence).

The rearrangement links TRBV5-4 to TRBJ1-2; 7 bases map to TRBD1. V shed 1 base, J shed 1 base, and the junction held 4 bases outside the gene matches. The CDR3 length is 15 residues. CDR1 SGHNT and CDR2 YYREEE come from the germline V gene (reference sequence). In DNA form, the CDR3 reads TGTGCCAGCAGCTTGTCGACAGGGTATAACTATGGCTACACCTTC. Protein product: CASSLSTGYNYGYTF.

This clone was found a few times. This chain joins TRBV28 and TRBJ2-7; possible D gene TRBD1, 5 bases. Per the germline V gene, CDR1 is MDHEN and CDR2 is SYDVKM. The CDR3 contains 11 residues. V was pared by 6 bases and J by 6 bases, with 9 bases between. DNA for the CDR3: TGTGCCAGCAGCACCAGGGCCGAGCAGTACTTC. Amino acids: CASSTRAEQYF.

Only one count was recorded for this clone. This chain connects TRBV19 to TRBJ1-2; D not certain. Trimming cost V 5 bases and J 4 bases, with 17 bases left between them. Germline V CDR1 and CDR2: LNHDA, SQIVND (reference sequence). This CDR3 comprises 15 residues. The CDR3, as DNA: TGTGCCAGTAGTCCCCGGGAGGGTCTCGGCTATGGCTACACCTTC. It codes for CASSPREGLGYGYTF.

To note about this clone: The sample carries other DNA sequences with the same CDR3. For the CDR3, the DNA is TGTGCCAGCAATCGGGACAGCAACACCGGGGAGCTGTTTTTT. This sequence encodes CASNRDSNTGELFF. This chain joins TRBV6-5 and TRBJ2-2, with 7 bases fitting TRBD1. This CDR3 region has 14 residues. Germline values: CDR1 MNHEY, CDR2 SVGAGI. Trimming removed 7 bases from V and 2 bases from J; junction bases left unmatched: 4.

The gene calls are TRBV7-9 and TRBJ2-1; TRBD2 matches 10 bases. The CDR3 sequence is 17 residues long. The V gene's germline CDR1 is SEHNR and CDR2 FQNEAQ (reference sequence). With V trimmed by 2 bases and J by 1 base, 5 bases remained unmatched. The chain's CDR3 is CASSLTLAGVSYNEQFF. For the CDR3, the DNA is TGTGCCAGCAGCTTAACCCTAGCGGGGGTATCCTACAATGAGCAGTTCTTC.

The V gene is TRBV19, the J gene TRBJ1-4, with D perhaps matching TRBD1 (6 bases). The CDR3 length is 14 residues. In germline, CDR1 is LNHDA, CDR2 SQIVND (reference sequence). The V and J ends lost 6 bases and 8 bases respectively, with 16 bases between them. The CDR3, as DNA: TGTGCCAGTAGCCCGACAGGACTGGGGGAAAAACTGTTTTTT. This codes for CASSPTGLGEKLFF.

The genes are TRBV4-2 and TRBJ2-3; 9 bases are a match to TRBD2. V lost 4 bases and J lost 2; bases outside the gene matches: 4. CDR3 length: 15 residues. CDR1 and CDR2 (germline): LGHNA, YNFKEQ. Here the CDR3 DNA reads TGTGCCAGCAGCCCCCTAGCGGGGTACACAGATACGCAGTATTTT. Translated: CASSPLAGYTDTQYF.

V and J are TRBV3-1 (or the pseudogene TRBV3-2) and TRBJ1-1; D call uncertain. V shed 4 bases and J shed 1 base, with 10 bases lying between them. The germline gives CDR1 LGHDT, CDR2 YNNKEL (reference sequence). This CDR3 region has 14 residues. In nucleotides, the CDR3 is TGTGCCAGCAGCCCAAGTGTCGGGAACACTGAAGCTTTCTTT. This translates into CASSPSVGNTEAFF.

In its sample, this clone was seen once. V is TRBV11-3 and J is TRBJ2-2; D possibly corresponds to TRBD2 (7 bases). The CDR3 is 15 residues long. The ends were cut back, 1 base at V and 5 bases at J, with 11 bases in the middle. From germline, CDR1 is SGHNT and CDR2 YENEEA. CDR3 nucleotide sequence: TGTGCCAGCAGCTTAGGGGAGGGGGAAACCGGGGAGCTGTTTTTT. This gives the protein CASSLGEGETGELFF.

The chain is built from TRBV7-3 and TRBJ2-2, with 9 bases aligning to TRBD2. The CDR3 spans 15 residues. Germline V gives CDR1 SGHTA, CDR2 FQGTGA. The V and J ends lost 5 bases and 4 bases, in that order; junction bases with no gene match: 5. As DNA, the CDR3 is TGTGCCAGCAGCCCTAGGACTAGCGTCACCGGGGAGCTGTTTTTT. Residues: CASSPRTSVTGELFF.

J is TRBJ2-7 and V is TRBV6-6, with 10 bases aligning to TRBD1. This CDR3 is 15 amino acids long. J was trimmed by 3 bases and V by 5 bases; bases with no gene match: 7. The V gene's germline CDR1 is MNHNY and CDR2 SVGAGI (reference sequence). CDR3 sequence (DNA): TGTGCCAGCAGTAAAGGGACAGGGGCGAACTACGAGCAGTACTTC. It translates to CASSKGTGANYEQYF.

The chain links TRBV9 to TRBJ2-6, with D perhaps TRBD2 (6 bases). Germline V gene data show CDR1 as SGDLS and CDR2 as YYNGEE. The CDR3 consists of 15 residues. The V gene lost 0 bases and the J gene lost 3 bases, with 7 bases spanning the gap. The CDR3 region has the DNA TGTGCCAGCAGCGTAGCGGGGGTTGGGGCCAACGTCCTGACTTTC. Translating it yields CASSVAGVGANVLTF.

The chain combines TRBV9 with TRBJ1-1; D is ambiguous. Germline CDR1 and CDR2: SGDLS and YYNGEE. CDR3 length: 14 amino acids. Trimming took 0 bases from V and 5 from J, leaving 11 bases between them. This CDR3 is CASSVVSGDTEAFF. DNA for the CDR3: TGTGCCAGCAGCGTAGTTTCCGGGGATACTGAAGCTTTCTTT.